A few counts support the clone carrying this T cell receptor (beta chain). The data are from a study of early T cells in non-severe SARS-CoV-2 infection. Study overall: Sequencing of bulk RNA from unsorted whole blood was done, without chain pairing.

Via MiXCR, TCRdb re-called the 5' RACE reads, giving one row per CDR3 protein. The sample records about 80,000 distinct CDR3 sequences, over 5% being singletons. Trimming pared 4 bases from V and 5 bases from J, leaving 15 bases between. Germline V lookup: CDR1 SGHTA, CDR2 FQGNSA. The CDR3 length is 15 residues. The chain couples TRBV7-2 to TRBJ2-1; D is unclear. Input material: whole blood. This TCR was sampled from an adult who was a healthcare worker with PCR-confirmed SARS-CoV-2 infection or an uninfected control (not recorded which). The CDR3 DNA reads as TGTGCCAGCAGCTCCCCCCCTGCGAGGCACAATGAGCAGTTCTTC. It encodes CASSSPPARHNEQFF.